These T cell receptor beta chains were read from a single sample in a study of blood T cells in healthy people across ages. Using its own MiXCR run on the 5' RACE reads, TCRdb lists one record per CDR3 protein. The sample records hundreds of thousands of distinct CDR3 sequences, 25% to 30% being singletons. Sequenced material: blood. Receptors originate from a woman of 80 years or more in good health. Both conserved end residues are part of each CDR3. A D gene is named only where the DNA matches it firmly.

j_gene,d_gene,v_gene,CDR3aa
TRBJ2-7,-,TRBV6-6,CASSPGGLSCYEQYF
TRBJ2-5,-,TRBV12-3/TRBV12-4,CASMTGTHNEQYF
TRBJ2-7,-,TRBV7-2,CASSLRPGGLSYEQYF
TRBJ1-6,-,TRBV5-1,CASSSAGDSPLHF
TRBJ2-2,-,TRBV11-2,CASSSFKGGSGELFF
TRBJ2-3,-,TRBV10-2,CASSESYWGSTDTQYF
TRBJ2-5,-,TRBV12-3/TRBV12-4,CASSLQDRQETQYF
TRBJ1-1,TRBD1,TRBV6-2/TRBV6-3,CASSYPRQGLNTEAFF
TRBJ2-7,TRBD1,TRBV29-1,CSVLGQGNEQYF
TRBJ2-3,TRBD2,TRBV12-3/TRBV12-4,CASSFRLAGRTDTQYF
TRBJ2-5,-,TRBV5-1,CASSLGGGFQETQYF
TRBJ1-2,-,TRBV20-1,CSARDEVTNYGYTF
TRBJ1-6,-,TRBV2,CASSATTGMNSPLHF
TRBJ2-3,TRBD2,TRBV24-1,CATSGGTSRGLTDTQYF
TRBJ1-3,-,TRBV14,CASSQSLGSGNTIYF
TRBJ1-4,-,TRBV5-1,CASSLDYRATEKLFF